The 24 T cell receptor beta chains in this list originate from one sample, sequenced in a study of monozygotic twins with inflammatory bowel disease (dated 2019 in TCRdb). The library was made by 5' RACE. Sequencing was carried out with an Illumina HiSeq 2500. Through TCRdb reprocessing, the reads give one entry per CDR3 protein sequence; DNA is omitted. This sample's table lists around 200,000 distinct CDR3 sequences. The top ten constitute around 1.5% of the sample. Material for sequencing was blood. The receptors come from a human donor with ulcerative colitis or Crohn's disease, or a healthy co-twin of an affected twin (not recorded which).

The rearrangement uses TRBV25-1 and TRBJ1-2. Germline V gene lookup returns CDR1 MGHDK and CDR2 SYGVNS. The CDR3 sequence is 16 residues long. The CDR3: CASSEYPAASIYGYTF.

The gene calls are TRBV18 and TRBJ2-1; TCRdb reports TRBD1, a call that lacks DNA to check it against. Germline V gene data show CDR1 as KGHSH and CDR2 as LQKENI. The CDR3 consists of 12 residues. The CDR3 sequence is CASSPGQPEQFF.

The gene calls are TRBV11-1 and TRBJ1-2; TCRdb reports TRBD1, a call that lacks DNA to check it against. Germline V lookup: CDR1 SGHAT, CDR2 FQDESV (reference sequence). The CDR3 spans 21 residues. CDR3: CASSLWVFSPNITDREPGYTF.

V gene TRBV5-1 combines with J gene TRBJ2-5; with no DNA, the TCRdb D assignment of TRBD1 cannot be verified. The CDR3 runs to 14 residues. Germline V gene data show CDR1 as SGHRS and CDR2 as YFSETQ. The CDR3 loop is CASSPGFQGETQYF. Full variable domain (remainder filled in from reference TRBV5-1 and TRBJ2-5): KAGVTQTPRYLIKTRGQQVTLSCSPISGHRSVSWYQQTPGQGLQFLFEYFSETQRNKGNFPGRFSGRQFSNSRSEMNVSTLELGDSALYLCASSPGFQGETQYFGPGTRLLVL.

This sequence joins TRBV2 and TRBJ2-2; the TCRdb D gene call, TRBD1, has no DNA to confirm it. This CDR3 is built from 14 residues. Germline CDR1 SNHLY, CDR2 FYNNEI. The CDR3 loop is CASSVDGGTGELFF.

The rearrangement links TRBV7-7 to TRBJ2-3; TCRdb proposes TRBD2, but this gene call is untestable without DNA. CDR3 length equals 14 residues. Germline CDR1 reads SSHAT; CDR2 reads FNYEAQ (reference sequence). The CDR3 reads CASSLVASWDTQYF.

The chain joins TRBV6-1 to TRBJ2-7. Germline assignment: CDR1 MNHNS and CDR2 SASEGT. The CDR3 consists of 14 residues. CDR3 residues: CASREGTTLNEQYF.

The chain carries TRBV5-4 and TRBJ2-4; no DNA is available, so the TRBD2 call from TCRdb remains unchecked. Per the germline V gene, CDR1 is SGHNT and CDR2 is YYREEE (reference sequence). The CDR3 contains 15 residues. Here the CDR3 reads CASSLASGGGNIQYF.

The chain couples TRBV20-1 to TRBJ2-2; absent DNA, TCRdb's TRBD1 call cannot be checked. The CDR3 loop spans 15 amino acids. CDR1 is DFQATT, CDR2 SNEGSKA, per germline (reference sequence). The CDR3 reads CSARDRQPGTGELFF.

V and J are TRBV5-1 and TRBJ1-4; checking the TCRdb D call of TRBD1 is not possible without DNA. The CDR3 length is 14 residues. CDR1 is SGHRS, CDR2 YFSETQ, per germline. The CDR3 spells CASSFGQGDEKLFF. Based on the CDR3 plus reference TRBV5-1 and TRBJ1-4, the full variable domain is KAGVTQTPRYLIKTRGQQVTLSCSPISGHRSVSWYQQTPGQGLQFLFEYFSETQRNKGNFPGRFSGRQFSNSRSEMNVSTLELGDSALYLCASSFGQGDEKLFFGSGTQLSVL.

The chain has TRBV5-1 and TRBJ1-1. The germline CDR1 and CDR2 sequences are SGHRS and YFSETQ. CDR3 size: 14 residues. CDR3 protein: CASSLNPTNTEAFF.

The chain employs TRBV7-9 and TRBJ1-1; TCRdb's D gene call, TRBD1, goes unchecked for lack of DNA. Germline lookup yields CDR1 SEHNR and CDR2 FQNEAQ (reference sequence). The CDR3 is 17 amino acids. The CDR3 sequence: CASPPPFNQRSNTEAFF.

The gene calls are TRBV12-3 or TRBV12-4 and TRBJ1-4; TCRdb's D call of TRBD1 is untestable without DNA. This CDR3 contains 15 residues. The CDR3 loop reads CASSPRTGLNEKLFF.

The CDR3 sequence: CASTMRGYTDTQYF. The chain employs TRBV12-3 or TRBV12-4 and TRBJ2-3; with no DNA, the TCRdb D assignment of TRBD1 cannot be verified. The CDR3 has 14 residues.

V is TRBV27 and J is TRBJ2-7; TCRdb's D call of TRBD1 is untestable without DNA. The CDR3 loop spans 14 amino acids. In germline, CDR1 is MNHEY, CDR2 SMNVEV (reference sequence). This CDR3 reads CASSWTGASYEQYF.

The genes are TRBV20-1 and TRBJ2-3; there is no DNA to check the TCRdb D call of TRBD1. The CDR3 consists of 17 residues. Per germline, CDR1 DFQATT and CDR2 SNEGSKA (reference sequence). CDR3: CSARVLSGQGAADTQYF.

J is TRBJ2-7 and V is TRBV5-1; the TCRdb call, TRBD1, lacks DNA for checking. CDR3 length: 14 residues. Germline V gives CDR1 SGHRS, CDR2 YFSETQ. The CDR3 reads CASSVRQGNYEQYF.

CDR3 sequence: CASSLPGTTEAFF. This rearrangement joins TRBV7-9 to TRBJ1-1. Germline-derived CDR1 and CDR2 are SEHNR and FQNEAQ (reference sequence). CDR3 length equals 13 residues.

The chain recombines TRBV7-2 with TRBJ2-7; checking the TCRdb D call of TRBD1 is not possible without DNA. CDR3 length equals 13 residues. CDR1 and CDR2 (germline): SGHTA, FQGNSA. CDR3 amino acids: CASSLDRGYEQYF. Combining the CDR3 with reference TRBV7-2 and TRBJ2-7 gives the whole variable domain GAGVSQSPSNKVTEKGKDVELRCDPISGHTALYWYRQSLGQGLEFLIYFQGNSAPDKSGLPSDRFSAERTGGSVSTLTIQRTQQEDSAVYLCASSLDRGYEQYFGPGTRLTVT.

This chain links TRBV2 with TRBJ2-3; absent DNA, TCRdb's TRBD1 call cannot be checked. Germline V gives CDR1 SNHLY, CDR2 FYNNEI. This CDR3 contains 14 residues. The CDR3 reads CATPRPAATDTQYF.

The J gene is TRBJ2-7, the V gene TRBV5-1. CDR1 is SGHRS, CDR2 YFSETQ, per germline. The CDR3 covers 16 residues. The CDR3 region is CASSLGVYTNHYEQYF.

The chain uses TRBV29-1 and TRBJ1-5. Germline assignment: CDR1 SQVTM and CDR2 ANQGSEA. The CDR3 spans 12 residues. The CDR3 sequence is CSVDGAGGPQHF.

The CDR3 protein is CASSRNQGDWRVWNEQFF. The chain recombines TRBV11-2 with TRBJ2-1; the D call of TRBD1 rests on TCRdb alone, since no DNA is present to check it. Germline V gene data show CDR1 as SGHAT and CDR2 as FQNNGV. This CDR3 contains 18 residues.

The chain combines TRBV2 with TRBJ2-7. The germline CDR1 and CDR2 sequences are SNHLY and FYNNEI. The CDR3 has 14 amino acids. The CDR3: CASRGNLGLYEQYF. Full variable domain (missing parts from reference TRBV2 and TRBJ2-7): EPEVTQTPSHQVTQMGQEVILRCVPISNHLYFYWYRQILGQKVEFLVSFYNNEISEKSEIFDDQFSVERPDGSNFTLKIRSTKLEDSAMYFCASRGNLGLYEQYFGPGTRLTVT.